This TCR beta chain was recovered during a study of response to subunit inactivated influenza vaccine. Points from the study as a whole: It was suggested by the authors that few new T cells are recruited by each seasonal influenza vaccination.

TCRdb analysed the RT-PCR reads with MiXCR anew, one entry per CDR3 protein. The sample contains a few hundred thousand distinct CDR3 sequences, 11% to 15% of which appear only once. Trimming removed 4 bases from V and 5 bases from J, with 13 bases in between. Germline values: CDR1 SGHRS, CDR2 YFSETQ. The CDR3 consists of 14 residues. This clonotype has more than one count but fewer than ten. The antigen is unknown. The sample was PBMCs from blood, taken 11 to 12 days after vaccination. The V call is TRBV5-1, the J call TRBJ2-1; D is undetermined. The receptor's source is a man aged 50 to 60 who received an inactivated influenza vaccine. This CDR3 is CASSPREANNEQFF. The CDR3 nucleotides are TGCGCCAGCAGCCCCCGAGAGGCTAACAATGAGCAGTTCTTC. The whole variable domain, filled in from reference TRBV5-1 and TRBJ2-1, reads KAGVTQTPRYLIKTRGQQVTLSCSPISGHRSVSWYQQTPGQGLQFLFEYFSETQRNKGNFPGRFSGRQFSNSRSEMNVSTLELGDSALYLCASSPREANNEQFFGPGTRLTVL.